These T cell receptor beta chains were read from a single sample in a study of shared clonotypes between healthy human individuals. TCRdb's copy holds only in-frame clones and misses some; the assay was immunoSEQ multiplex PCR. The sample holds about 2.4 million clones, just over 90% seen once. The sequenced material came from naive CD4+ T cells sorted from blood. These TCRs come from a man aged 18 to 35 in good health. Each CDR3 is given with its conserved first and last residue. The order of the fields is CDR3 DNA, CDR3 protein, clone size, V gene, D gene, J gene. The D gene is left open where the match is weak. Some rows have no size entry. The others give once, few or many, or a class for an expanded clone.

TGTGCCAGCTCACCGGAGAGCGCAGATACGCAGTATTTT,CASSPESADTQYF,.,TRBV18,.,TRBJ2-3
TGTGCCAGCAGCACCGGAGGGGAGGATGTGAACACTGAAGCTTTCTTT,CASSTGGEDVNTEAFF,.,TRBV5-4,.,TRBJ1-1
TGTGCCAGCAGCGACAGGGCAAACACTGAAGCTTTCTTT,CASSDRANTEAFF,.,TRBV6-5,TRBD1,TRBJ1-1
TGCGCCAGCAGCCAAGATCGCCTAGCGGAAACGAGCTCCTACAATGAGCAGTTCTTC,CASSQDRLAETSSYNEQFF,.,TRBV4-3,TRBD2,TRBJ2-1
TGTGCCAGCGCCCTTTTAGCGGGAACAGATACGCAGTATTTT,CASALLAGTDTQYF,.,TRBV18,TRBD2,TRBJ2-3
TGTGCCAGCAGCGTCGGACACACGAAGAGCACAGATACGCAGTATTTT,CASSVGHTKSTDTQYF,.,TRBV9,.,TRBJ2-3
TGTGCCAGCAGTTCCGGCAGCCTAGCCAAAAACATTCAGTACTTC,CASSSGSLAKNIQYF,.,TRBV6-5,.,TRBJ2-4
TGTGCCAGCAGTGAAAATCCACTAGCGGGGACCGGGGAGACCCAGTACTTC,CASSENPLAGTGETQYF,.,TRBV6-1,TRBD2,TRBJ2-5
TGTGCCAGCAGCCTGGGACTAGCGGGTAATGAGCAGTTCTTC,CASSLGLAGNEQFF,.,TRBV27,TRBD2,TRBJ2-1
TGTGCCAGCGTCAGGGCCGGAGGTGAAAAACTGTTTTTT,CASVRAGGEKLFF,.,TRBV2,.,TRBJ1-4
TGTGCCAGCAGCCTTAACAGCGGGCCTTACAATGAGCAGTTCTTC,CASSLNSGPYNEQFF,once,TRBV7-8,.,TRBJ2-1
TGCGCCAGCAGCCAAGAAAGGAGATACTATGGCTACACCTTC,CASSQERRYYGYTF,.,TRBV4-3,.,TRBJ1-2
TGTGCCAGTAGTATAGCCTGGGGTAACACTGAAGCTTTCTTT,CASSIAWGNTEAFF,few,TRBV19,.,TRBJ1-1
TGCGCCAGCAGCTCGGGGGGTGGGAACACTGAAGCTTTCTTT,CASSSGGGNTEAFF,.,TRBV5-1,.,TRBJ1-1
TGCAGCGTCCGACAGGGGGCCGGCACCGGGGAGCTGTTTTTT,CSVRQGAGTGELFF,.,TRBV29-1,TRBD1,TRBJ2-2
TGTGCCAGCAGTCTCCCGGGAGGGGCCGGCGAGCAGTACTTC,CASSLPGGAGEQYF,.,TRBV6-5,TRBD2,TRBJ2-7
TGTGCCAGCAGCGTAGCAGCGGGAGTCCCAGATACGCAGTATTTT,CASSVAAGVPDTQYF,once,TRBV9,TRBD2,TRBJ2-3
TGTGCCAGCAGCCCGGGACTAGCGGGCCCCTACGAGCAGTACTTC,CASSPGLAGPYEQYF,once,TRBV7-3,TRBD2,TRBJ2-7
TGTGCCAGCAGCGGAAGGACTAGCGGATTCTACAATGAGCAGTTCTTC,CASSGRTSGFYNEQFF,.,TRBV9,TRBD2,TRBJ2-1
TGCGCCAGCCACCGGGGACCTGAGACAGGGGTTAAAGAAAAACTGTTTTTT,CASHRGPETGVKEKLFF,.,TRBV5-1,TRBD1,TRBJ1-4
TGTGCCAGCAGCGGACAGGGCGGCTATGGCTACACCTTC,CASSGQGGYGYTF,.,TRBV11-3,TRBD1,TRBJ1-2
TGTGCCAGCTCACCGAACTGGGGGGATTTGAACACTGAAGCTTTCTTT,CASSPNWGDLNTEAFF,few,TRBV18,.,TRBJ1-1
TGTGCCAGCAGCCCAACAGGGAGGGGCGATGAAAAACTGTTTTTT,CASSPTGRGDEKLFF,.,TRBV7-2,.,TRBJ1-4
TGTGCCAGCGGGAGGGATCAGCCCCAGCATTTT,CASGRDQPQHF,.,TRBV2,.,TRBJ1-5
TGTGCCAGCAGCCTCGGGACGCCAGCATCCTACGAGCAGTACTTC,CASSLGTPASYEQYF,.,TRBV5-5,.,TRBJ2-7
TGTGCCAGCAGCTTGGTAACCCCGGGTGAAAAACTGTTTTTT,CASSLVTPGEKLFF,once,TRBV5-5,.,TRBJ1-4
TGTGCCAGCAGCGAGGGGACAGGGGGATCATTGTATAGCAATCAGCCCCAGCATTTT,CASSEGTGGSLYSNQPQHF,.,TRBV9,TRBD1,TRBJ1-5
TGCAGTGCTCCCGTTGGCGAAGCTTTCTTT,CSAPVGEAFF,.,TRBV20-1,.,TRBJ1-1
TGTGCCAGCAGCGCTAAAAGGGGACCGGGACTAGGGGGATACAATGAGCAGTTCTTC,CASSAKRGPGLGGYNEQFF,.,TRBV7-3,TRBD2,TRBJ2-1
TGTGCCAGCGCAAGTCAGGGGGGGTTTTCACCCCTCCACTTT,CASASQGGFSPLHF,.,TRBV9,TRBD1,TRBJ1-6
TGTGCCAGCAGCGTAGGAACGGTGACATTCCGCTCTGGGGCCAACGTCCTGACTTTC,CASSVGTVTFRSGANVLTF,.,TRBV9,.,TRBJ2-6
TGTGCCAGCAGCCCAAACACTCGGACCTCCTACGAGCAGTACTTC,CASSPNTRTSYEQYF,.,TRBV11-2,.,TRBJ2-7
TGTGCCTGGAGCTACGGGGGCCCCGAGCAGTACTTC,CAWSYGGPEQYF,.,TRBV30,.,TRBJ2-7
TGTGCCAGCAGTGAACGGGCATACAATTCCTACGAGCAGTACTTC,CASSERAYNSYEQYF,once,TRBV6-1,.,TRBJ2-7
TGCAGCGTTCCCATTAAAGAGACCCAGTACTTC,CSVPIKETQYF,.,TRBV29-1,.,TRBJ2-5
TGTGCCAGCAGGGGACAGGTAAATCAGCCCCAGCATTTT,CASRGQVNQPQHF,.,TRBV6-5,TRBD1,TRBJ1-5
TGCGCCCCAGGGGGCAGGGGAAATTATAGCAATCAGCCCCAGCATTTT,CAPGGRGNYSNQPQHF,.,TRBV10-2,TRBD1,TRBJ1-5
TGCGCCAGCAGCCAATCGGGACAGGGAAACACCGGGGAGCTGTTTTTT,CASSQSGQGNTGELFF,.,TRBV4-1,TRBD1,TRBJ2-2
TGTGCCAGCAGCTTGACAGGTGGGGCGCGGAACACTGAAGCTTTCTTT,CASSLTGGARNTEAFF,.,TRBV5-6,.,TRBJ1-1
TGTGCCAGCGGCCTGGGACAGCTCGACTCTGGAAACACCATATATTTT,CASGLGQLDSGNTIYF,.,TRBV28,TRBD1,TRBJ1-3
TGTGCCATCAGGGCTTCGTCTCTAGCGACCACCGGGGAGCTGTTTTTT,CAIRASSLATTGELFF,once,TRBV10-3,.,TRBJ2-2
TGTGCCAGCAGCTTGTTGAACGCCGCCTACGAGCAGTACTTC,CASSLLNAAYEQYF,.,TRBV5-6,.,TRBJ2-7
TGCGCCAGCAGCCGCGGGGGGGAGGAGACCCAGTACTTC,CASSRGGEETQYF,once,TRBV4-1,TRBD2,TRBJ2-5